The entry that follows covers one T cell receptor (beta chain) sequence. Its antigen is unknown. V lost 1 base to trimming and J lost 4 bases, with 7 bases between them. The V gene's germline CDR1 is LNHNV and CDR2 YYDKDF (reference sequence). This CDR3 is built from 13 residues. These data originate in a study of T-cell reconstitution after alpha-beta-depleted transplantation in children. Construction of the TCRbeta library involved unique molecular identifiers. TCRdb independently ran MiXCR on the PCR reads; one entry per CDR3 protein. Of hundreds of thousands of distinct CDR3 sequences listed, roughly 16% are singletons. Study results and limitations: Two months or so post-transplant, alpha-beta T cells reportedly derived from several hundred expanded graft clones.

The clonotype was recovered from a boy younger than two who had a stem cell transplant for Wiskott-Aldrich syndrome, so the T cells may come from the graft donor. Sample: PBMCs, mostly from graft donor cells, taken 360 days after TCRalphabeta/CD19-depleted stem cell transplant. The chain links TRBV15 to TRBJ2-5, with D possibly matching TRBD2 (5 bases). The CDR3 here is CATSRARGETQYF. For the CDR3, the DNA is TGTGCCACCAGCAGAGCTCGGGGAGAGACCCAGTACTTC. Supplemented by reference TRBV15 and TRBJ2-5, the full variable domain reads DAMVIQNPRYQVTQFGKPVTLSCSQTLNHNVMYWYQQKSSQAPKLLFHYYDKDFNNEADTPDNFQSRRPNTSFCFLDIRSPGLGDTAMYLCATSRARGETQYFGPGTRLLVL.